The present T cell receptor beta chain was sequenced within a study of graft-versus-host responses after intestinal transplantation. Whole-study results and caveats: Among recipient marrow samples, GvH clones were found; some appeared first in ileum or blood.

A remark on this clone: Its specificity is not known.

The table came from immunoSEQ multiplex PCR; TCRdb's copy has only in-frame clones and leaves some out. The sample carries around 110,000 clones, approximately 90% recorded once. V dropped 5 bases and J dropped 4 bases, with 11 bases sitting between them. Germline V gives CDR1 MNHEY, CDR2 SVGAGI. The length of the CDR3 is 13 residues. This sequence was found in a human donor who received an intestinal transplant. The source was unstimulated CD4+ T cells sorted from spleen or lymph node cells, collected before intestinal transplant. This chain uses TRBV6-5 with TRBJ1-2; the D gene is possibly TRBD1 (6 bases). The CDR3 coding sequence is TGTGCCAGCAGTCGGGGACACCTCTATGGCTACACCTTC. Protein product: CASSRGHLYGYTF.